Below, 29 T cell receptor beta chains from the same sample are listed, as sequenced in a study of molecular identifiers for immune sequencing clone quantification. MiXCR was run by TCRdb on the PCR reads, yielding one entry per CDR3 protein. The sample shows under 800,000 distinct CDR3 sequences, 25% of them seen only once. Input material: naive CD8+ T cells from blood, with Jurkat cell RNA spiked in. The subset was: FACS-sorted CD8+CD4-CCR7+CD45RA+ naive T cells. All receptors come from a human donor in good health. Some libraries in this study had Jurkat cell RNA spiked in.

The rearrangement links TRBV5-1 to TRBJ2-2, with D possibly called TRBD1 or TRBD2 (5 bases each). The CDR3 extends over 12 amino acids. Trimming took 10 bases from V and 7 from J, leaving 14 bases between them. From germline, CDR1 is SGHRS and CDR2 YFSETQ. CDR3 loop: CASAGSSGELFF. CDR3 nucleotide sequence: TGCGCCTCGGCAGGGAGCAGCGGGGAGCTGTTTTTT.

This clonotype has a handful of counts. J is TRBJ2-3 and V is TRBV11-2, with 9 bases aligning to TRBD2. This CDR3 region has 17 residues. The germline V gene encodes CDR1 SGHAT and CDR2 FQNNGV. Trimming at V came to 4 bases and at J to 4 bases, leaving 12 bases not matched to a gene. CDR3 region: CASSSAPSGTWADTQYF. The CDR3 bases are TGTGCCAGCAGCTCCGCTCCTAGCGGGACGTGGGCAGATACGCAGTATTTT.

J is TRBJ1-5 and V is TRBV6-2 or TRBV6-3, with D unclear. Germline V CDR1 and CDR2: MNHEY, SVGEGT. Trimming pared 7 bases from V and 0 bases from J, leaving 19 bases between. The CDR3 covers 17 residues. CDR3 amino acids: CASTPGSLSLSNQPQHF. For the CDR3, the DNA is TGTGCCAGCACCCCGGGCAGTTTAAGCCTTAGCAATCAGCCCCAGCATTTT.

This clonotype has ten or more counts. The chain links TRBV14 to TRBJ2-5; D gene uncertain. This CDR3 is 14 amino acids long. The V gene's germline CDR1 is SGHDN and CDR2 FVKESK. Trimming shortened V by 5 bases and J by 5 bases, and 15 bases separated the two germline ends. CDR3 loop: CASSFGRLAETQYF. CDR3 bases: TGTGCCAGCAGCTTCGGACGGTTGGCGGAGACCCAGTACTTC.

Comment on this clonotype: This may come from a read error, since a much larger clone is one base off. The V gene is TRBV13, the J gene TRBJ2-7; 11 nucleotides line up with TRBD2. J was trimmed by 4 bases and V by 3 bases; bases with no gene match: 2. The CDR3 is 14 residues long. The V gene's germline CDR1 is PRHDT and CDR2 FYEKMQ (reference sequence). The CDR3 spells CASSLSSGRYEQYF. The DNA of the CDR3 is TGTGCCAGCAGCTTGTCTAGCGGGAGGTACGAGCAGTACTTC.

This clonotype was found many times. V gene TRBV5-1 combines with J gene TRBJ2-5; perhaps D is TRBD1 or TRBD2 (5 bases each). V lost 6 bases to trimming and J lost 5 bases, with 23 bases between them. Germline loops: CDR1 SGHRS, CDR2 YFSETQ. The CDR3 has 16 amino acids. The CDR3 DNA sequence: TGCGCCAGCATCTTCGGGTTCGGGGACCCAGTGGAGACCCAGTACTTC. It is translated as CASIFGFGDPVETQYF.

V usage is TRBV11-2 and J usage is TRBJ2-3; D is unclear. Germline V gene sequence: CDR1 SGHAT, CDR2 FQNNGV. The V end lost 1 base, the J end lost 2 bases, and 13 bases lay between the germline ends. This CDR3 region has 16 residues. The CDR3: CASSLGDSLNTDTQYF. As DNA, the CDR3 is TGTGCCAGCAGCTTAGGTGATAGCTTGAACACAGATACGCAGTATTTT.

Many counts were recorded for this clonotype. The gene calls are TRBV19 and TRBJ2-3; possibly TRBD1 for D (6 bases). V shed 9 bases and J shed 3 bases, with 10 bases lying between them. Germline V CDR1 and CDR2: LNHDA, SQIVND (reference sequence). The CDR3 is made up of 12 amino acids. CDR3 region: CASSTGTDTQYF. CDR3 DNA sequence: TGTGCCAGCAGCACAGGGACAGATACGCAGTATTTT.

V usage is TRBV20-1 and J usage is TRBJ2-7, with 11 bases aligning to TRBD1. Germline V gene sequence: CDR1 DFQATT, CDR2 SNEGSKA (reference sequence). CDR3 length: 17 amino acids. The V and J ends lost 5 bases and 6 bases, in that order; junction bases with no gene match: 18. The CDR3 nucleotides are TGCAGTGCTTGCCGGACAGGGGGCACCGGACTAGCGTTCGAGCAGTACTTC. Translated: CSACRTGGTGLAFEQYF.

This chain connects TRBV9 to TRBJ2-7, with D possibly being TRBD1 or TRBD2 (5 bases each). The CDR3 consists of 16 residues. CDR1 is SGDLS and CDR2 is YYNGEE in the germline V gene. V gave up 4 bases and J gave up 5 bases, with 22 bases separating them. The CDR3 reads CASSRVGEGPKDEQYF. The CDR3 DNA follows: TGTGCCAGCAGCCGGGTGGGAGAGGGGCCGAAGGACGAGCAGTACTTC.

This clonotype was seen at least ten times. CDR3 amino acids: CASSPNRASYEQYF. The CDR3 bases are TGTGCCAGCAGTCCCAACAGGGCATCCTACGAGCAGTACTTC. The rearrangement uses TRBV28 and TRBJ2-7, with TRBD1 as a possible D gene (6 bases). Looked up from germline, CDR1 is MDHEN and CDR2 is SYDVKM. Trimming took 5 bases from V and 1 from J, leaving 12 bases between them. The CDR3 has 14 amino acids.

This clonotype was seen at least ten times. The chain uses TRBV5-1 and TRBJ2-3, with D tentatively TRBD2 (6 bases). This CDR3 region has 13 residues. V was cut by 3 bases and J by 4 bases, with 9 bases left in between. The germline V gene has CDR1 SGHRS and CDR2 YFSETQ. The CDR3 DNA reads TGCGCCAGCAGCTACGGGGGTTCAGATACGCAGTATTTT. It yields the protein CASSYGGSDTQYF.

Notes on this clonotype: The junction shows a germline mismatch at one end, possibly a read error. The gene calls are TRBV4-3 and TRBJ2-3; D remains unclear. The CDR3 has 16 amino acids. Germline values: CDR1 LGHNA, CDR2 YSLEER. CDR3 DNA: TGCGCCAGCAGCCAAGCGACGAACGACGGCACAGATACGCAGGAGTTT. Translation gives CASSQATNDGTDTQEF.

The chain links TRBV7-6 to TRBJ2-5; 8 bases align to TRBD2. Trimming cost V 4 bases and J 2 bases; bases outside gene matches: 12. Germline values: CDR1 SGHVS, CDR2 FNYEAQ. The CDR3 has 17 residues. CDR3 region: CASSSGGGPNLQETQYF. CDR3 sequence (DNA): TGTGCCAGCAGCTCCGGGGGGGGGCCAAACTTACAAGAGACCCAGTACTTC.

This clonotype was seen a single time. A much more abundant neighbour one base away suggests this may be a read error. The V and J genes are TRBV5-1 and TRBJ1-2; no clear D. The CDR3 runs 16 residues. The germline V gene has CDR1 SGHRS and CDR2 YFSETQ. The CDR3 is CASSLIESQAIYGYIF. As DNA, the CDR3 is TGCGCCAGCAGCTTGATCGAGAGCCAAGCAATCTATGGCTACATCTTC.

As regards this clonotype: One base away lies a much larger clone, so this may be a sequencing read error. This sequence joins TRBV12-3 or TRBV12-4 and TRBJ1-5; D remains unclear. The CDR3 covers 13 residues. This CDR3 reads CASGLWVGQPQHF. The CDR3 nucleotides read TGTGCCAGCGGTTTATGGGTTGGGCAGCCCCAGCATTTT.

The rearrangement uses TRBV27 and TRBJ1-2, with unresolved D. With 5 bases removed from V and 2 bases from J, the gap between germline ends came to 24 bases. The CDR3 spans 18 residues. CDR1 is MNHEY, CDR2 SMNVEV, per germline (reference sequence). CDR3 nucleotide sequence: TGTGCCAGCAGTCCCTCGGCGGTCATCGAGAGGTTAAACTATGGCTACACCTTC. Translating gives CASSPSAVIERLNYGYTF.

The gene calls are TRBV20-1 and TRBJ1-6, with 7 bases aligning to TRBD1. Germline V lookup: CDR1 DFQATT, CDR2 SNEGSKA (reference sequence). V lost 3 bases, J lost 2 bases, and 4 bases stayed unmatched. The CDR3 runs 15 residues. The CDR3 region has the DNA TGCAGTGCTAGTCGACAGGGAACCTATAATTCACCCCTCCACTTT. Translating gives CSASRQGTYNSPLHF.

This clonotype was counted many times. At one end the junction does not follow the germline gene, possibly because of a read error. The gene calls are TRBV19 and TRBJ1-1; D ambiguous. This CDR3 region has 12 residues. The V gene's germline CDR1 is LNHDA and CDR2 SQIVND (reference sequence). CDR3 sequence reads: CASSPGWAEAFF. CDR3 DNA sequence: TGTGCTAGTAGTCCCGGATGGGCTGAAGCTTTCTTT.

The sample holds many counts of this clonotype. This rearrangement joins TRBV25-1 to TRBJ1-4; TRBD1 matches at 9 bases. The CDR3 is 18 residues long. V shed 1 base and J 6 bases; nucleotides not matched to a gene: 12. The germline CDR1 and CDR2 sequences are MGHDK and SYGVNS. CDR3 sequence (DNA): TGTGCCAGCAGTGAATCCGACAGGGGGGTACAAGGAGATGAAAAACTGTTTTTT. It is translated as CASSESDRGVQGDEKLFF. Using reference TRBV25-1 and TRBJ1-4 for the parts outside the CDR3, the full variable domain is EADIYQTPRYLVIGTGKKITLECSQTMGHDKMYWYQQDPGMELHLIHYSYGVNSTEKGDLSSESTVSRIRTEHFPLTLESARPSHTSQYLCASSESDRGVQGDEKLFFGSGTQLSVL.

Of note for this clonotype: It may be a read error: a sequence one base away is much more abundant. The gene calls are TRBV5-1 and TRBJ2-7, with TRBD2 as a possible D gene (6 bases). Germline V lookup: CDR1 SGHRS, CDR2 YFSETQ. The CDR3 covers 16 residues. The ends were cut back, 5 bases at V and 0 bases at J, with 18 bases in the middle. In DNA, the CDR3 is TGCGCCAGCAGTGTAGTGGGCGGGGCGGCCTCCTACGAGCAGTACTTC. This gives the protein CASSVVGGAASYEQYF.

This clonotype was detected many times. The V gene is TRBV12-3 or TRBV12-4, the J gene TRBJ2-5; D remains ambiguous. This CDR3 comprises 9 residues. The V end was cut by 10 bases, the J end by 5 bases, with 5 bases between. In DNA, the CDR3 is TGTGCCATCTCGGAGACCCAGTACTTC. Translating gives CAISETQYF.

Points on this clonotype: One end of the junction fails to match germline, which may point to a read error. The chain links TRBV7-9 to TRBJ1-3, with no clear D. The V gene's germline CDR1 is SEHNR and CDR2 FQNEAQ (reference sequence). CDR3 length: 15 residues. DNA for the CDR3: TGTGCCAGCAGCTTAGCTTCCAGCTCTGGAAACGCCATATATTTT. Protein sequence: CASSLASSSGNAIYF.

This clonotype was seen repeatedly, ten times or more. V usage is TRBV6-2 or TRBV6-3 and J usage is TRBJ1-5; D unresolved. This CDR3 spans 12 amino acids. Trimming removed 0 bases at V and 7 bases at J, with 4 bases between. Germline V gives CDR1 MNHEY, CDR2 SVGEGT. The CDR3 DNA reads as TGTGCCAGCAGTTACTCTAAGCAGCCCCAGCATTTT. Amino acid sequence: CASSYSKQPQHF.

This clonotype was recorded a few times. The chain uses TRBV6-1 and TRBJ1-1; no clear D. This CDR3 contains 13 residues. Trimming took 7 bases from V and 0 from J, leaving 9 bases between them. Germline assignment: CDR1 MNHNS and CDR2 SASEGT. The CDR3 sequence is CASNARMNTEAFF. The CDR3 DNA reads TGTGCCAGCAACGCGCGGATGAACACTGAAGCTTTCTTT.

Written as DNA, the CDR3 is TGTGCCAGCAGTTACTCGTACGGGGAAGCTTTCTTT. It is translated as CASSYSYGEAFF. The chain couples TRBV6-2 or TRBV6-3 to TRBJ1-1; no definite D call. The CDR3 has 12 residues. V lost 0 bases to trimming and J lost 8 bases, with 7 bases between them. Germline V gene lookup returns CDR1 MNHEY and CDR2 SVGEGT.

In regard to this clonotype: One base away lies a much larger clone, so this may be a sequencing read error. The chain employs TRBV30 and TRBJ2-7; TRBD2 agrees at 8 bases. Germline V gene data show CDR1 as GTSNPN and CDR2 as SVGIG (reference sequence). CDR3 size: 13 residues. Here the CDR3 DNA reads TGTGCCTGGAGTCTACTAGCGGAGTACGAGCAGCACTTC. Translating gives CAWSLLAEYEQHF.

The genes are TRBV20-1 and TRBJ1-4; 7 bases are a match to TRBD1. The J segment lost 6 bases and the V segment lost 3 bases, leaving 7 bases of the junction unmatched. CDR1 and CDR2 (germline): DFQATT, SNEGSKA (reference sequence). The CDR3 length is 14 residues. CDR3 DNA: TGCAGTGCTAGCCTGACAGGGCGGCATGAAAAACTGTTTTTT. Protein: CSASLTGRHEKLFF.

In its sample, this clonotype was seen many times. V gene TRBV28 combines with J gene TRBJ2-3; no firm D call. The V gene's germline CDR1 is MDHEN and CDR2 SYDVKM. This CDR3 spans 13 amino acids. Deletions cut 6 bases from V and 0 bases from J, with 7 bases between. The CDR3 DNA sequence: TGTGCCAGCAGGGCCCCGAGCACAGATACGCAGTATTTT. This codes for CASRAPSTDTQYF.